Presented here are 15 T cell receptor beta chains from one specimen sequenced in a study of shared clonotypes between healthy human individuals. Clones were sequenced by immunoSEQ multiplex PCR, and TCRdb holds only the in-frame ones, with some missing. The sample lists about 730,000 clones, around 77% occurring once. The material sequenced was memory CD4+ T cells sorted from blood. The subset here: CD45RA-negative fraction. The receptor set was obtained from a woman in her twenties or thirties in good health.

The chain is built from TRBV6-5 and TRBJ2-2; 10 bases line up with TRBD2. V was clipped by 6 bases and J by 2 bases; unmatched bases: 6. Looked up from germline, CDR1 is MNHEY and CDR2 is SVGAGI. The CDR3 covers 16 residues. This CDR3 reads CASRYTSGTNTGELFF. Here the CDR3 DNA reads TGTGCCAGCAGATACACTAGCGGGACTAACACCGGGGAGCTGTTTTTT.

The chain recombines TRBV7-9 with TRBJ2-7, with D maybe TRBD1 (6 bases). CDR1 SEHNR and CDR2 FQNEAQ come from the germline V gene (reference sequence). V shed 4 bases and J shed 4 bases, with 11 bases lying between them. This CDR3 is built from 13 residues. The CDR3 reads CASSSRTVYEQYF. CDR3 DNA sequence: TGTGCCAGCAGCTCCCGGACAGTTTACGAGCAGTACTTC.

In its sample, this clone was seen a few times. A much larger clone differs by one base, so this may be a read error. The CDR3: CASHRQGYEQYF. The DNA of the CDR3 is TGTGCCAGCCACCGACAGGGTTACGAGCAGTACTTC. This rearrangement joins TRBV28 to TRBJ2-5; TRBD1 agrees at 7 bases. The J call may be mistaken, given a closer DNA end match to TRBJ2-7. The germline V gene has CDR1 MDHEN and CDR2 SYDVKM. The CDR3 contains 12 residues.

This clone showed up just a few times. V gene TRBV9 combines with J gene TRBJ1-1; D is undetermined. Germline V CDR1 and CDR2: SGDLS, YYNGEE. The CDR3 runs to 13 residues. V gave up 4 bases and J gave up 4 bases, with 11 bases separating them. DNA for the CDR3: TGTGCCAGCAGCAACTCATTTAGCACTGAAGCTTTCTTT. This gives the protein CASSNSFSTEAFF.

This chain uses TRBV29-1 with TRBJ2-1; possibly TRBD1 for D (6 bases). Germline-derived CDR1 and CDR2 are SQVTM and ANQGSEA. The CDR3 runs 14 residues. Trimming removed 6 bases from V and 1 base from J, with 13 bases in between. CDR3 residues: CSVDSGTSYNEQFF. Here the CDR3 DNA reads TGCAGCGTGGACTCGGGGACATCCTACAATGAGCAGTTCTTC.

Here the CDR3 reads CASSYKDRGEQFF. In DNA form, the CDR3 reads TGTGCCAGCAGCTACAAAGACAGGGGAGAGCAGTTCTTC. The chain recombines TRBV5-6 with TRBJ2-1, with 8 bases aligning to TRBD1. This CDR3 region has 13 residues. With 3 bases clipped from V and 10 bases from J, the junction kept 6 bases outside the gene matches. From germline, CDR1 is SGHDT and CDR2 YYEEEE.

V gene TRBV6-6 combines with J gene TRBJ2-2; D is undetermined. The V gene lost 7 bases and the J gene lost 0 bases, with 12 bases spanning the gap. CDR1 and CDR2 (germline): MNHNY, SVGAGI (reference sequence). The CDR3 has 15 residues. The CDR3 protein is CASNMDGANTGELFF. CDR3 coding DNA: TGTGCCAGCAACATGGACGGCGCGAACACCGGGGAGCTGTTTTTT.

This clone was picked up a small number of times. V and J are TRBV27 and TRBJ2-5, with 8 bases aligning to TRBD2. V trimming: 5 bases; J trimming: 1 base; junction bases outside the gene matches: 9. The CDR3 extends over 16 amino acids. Germline CDR1 reads MNHEY; CDR2 reads SMNVEV (reference sequence). This CDR3 is CASSHGGGILQETQYF. CDR3 sequence (DNA): TGTGCCAGCAGTCATGGCGGGGGGATACTCCAAGAGACCCAGTACTTC.

The chain links TRBV27 to TRBJ2-1; D not certain. This CDR3 has 11 amino acids. Germline values: CDR1 MNHEY, CDR2 SMNVEV (reference sequence). The V end was cut by 0 bases, the J end by 9 bases, with 3 bases between. Here the CDR3 DNA reads TGTGCCAGCAGTTTATCTGGTGAGCAGTTCTTC. Its protein product is CASSLSGEQFF.

The V and J genes are TRBV19 and TRBJ2-6; the D gene is possibly TRBD2 (6 bases). Trimming shortened V by 5 bases and J by 0 bases, and 14 bases separated the two germline ends. The CDR3 consists of 17 residues. Per the germline V gene, CDR1 is LNHDA and CDR2 is SQIVND (reference sequence). Here the CDR3 reads CASSPLAISSGANVLTF. As DNA, the CDR3 is TGTGCCAGTAGTCCCCTAGCGATAAGCTCTGGGGCCAACGTCCTGACTTTC.

A note on this clone: This sample includes further DNA sequences coding for the same CDR3. The chain couples TRBV5-1 to TRBJ2-5, with 8 positions matching TRBD2. The CDR3 loop spans 14 amino acids. V shed 0 bases, J shed 5 bases, and the junction held 3 bases outside the gene matches. The germline CDR1 and CDR2 sequences are SGHRS and YFSETQ. The CDR3 bases are TGCGCCAGCAGCTTGGTAGCGGGAAGGGAGACCCAGTACTTC. Translating it yields CASSLVAGRETQYF.

This chain uses TRBV15 with TRBJ1-4; D is ambiguous. V was trimmed by 1 base and J by 6 bases, leaving 15 bases between them. CDR3 length equals 16 residues. Germline V gene lookup returns CDR1 LNHNV and CDR2 YYDKDF (reference sequence). The CDR3 bases are TGTGCCACCAGCAGAGCTCTGGAGGGAGGTGATGAAAAACTGTTTTTT. Its protein is CATSRALEGGDEKLFF.

This chain links TRBV28 with TRBJ2-7; 8 nucleotides align to TRBD1. The CDR3 spans 13 residues. CDR1 and CDR2 (germline): MDHEN, SYDVKM. V trimming: 6 bases; J trimming: 3 bases; junction bases outside the gene matches: 4. The CDR3, as DNA: TGTGCCAGCAGGTCCGGGACAGGCTACGAGCAGTACTTC. This gives the protein CASRSGTGYEQYF.

This rearrangement joins TRBV19 to TRBJ2-1; a possible D gene is TRBD2 (6 bases). The V gene's germline CDR1 is LNHDA and CDR2 SQIVND (reference sequence). The CDR3 totals 15 residues. The V and J ends lost 7 bases and 0 bases respectively, with 13 bases between them. The CDR3 bases are TGTGCCAGTACCTCCGTCGGGAGCTCCTACAATGAGCAGTTCTTC. As protein: CASTSVGSSYNEQFF.

V gene TRBV7-8 combines with J gene TRBJ1-3, with D unclear. Per the germline V gene, CDR1 is SGHVS and CDR2 is FQNEAQ. This CDR3 comprises 17 residues. With 7 bases removed from V and 0 bases from J, the gap between germline ends came to 19 bases. CDR3 in amino acids: CASTLLGRQNSGNTIYF. CDR3 sequence (DNA): TGTGCCAGCACCCTATTGGGCAGGCAGAACTCTGGAAACACCATATATTTT.